What follows are 14 T cell receptor beta chains derived from one specimen sequenced in a study of cytomegalovirus exposure and HLA in healthy donors. Method: immunoSEQ multiplex PCR; TCRdb's copy keeps in-frame clones and lacks some. Among 150,000 or so clones listed, less than 90% were seen once. The sequencing input was PBMCs. All receptors derive from a man aged 18 to 35 in good health and CMV-seropositive.

The genes are TRBV27 and TRBJ2-1; D might be TRBD1 (5 bases). This CDR3 is built from 13 residues. Germline V CDR1 and CDR2: MNHEY, SMNVEV (reference sequence). Trimming removed 5 bases from V and 7 bases from J, with 12 bases in between. This CDR3 is CASSLRGRNEQFF. As DNA, the CDR3 is TGTGCCAGCAGTCTAAGGGGCAGGAATGAGCAGTTCTTC.

The J gene is TRBJ2-3, the V gene TRBV5-6; possibly TRBD1 for D (6 bases). The CDR3 consists of 14 residues. Germline lookup yields CDR1 SGHDT and CDR2 YYEEEE. The V end lost 4 bases, the J end lost 3 bases, and 12 bases lay between the germline ends. The CDR3 loop reads CASSLRTATDTQYF. For the CDR3, the DNA is TGTGCCAGCAGCCTACGGACAGCGACAGATACGCAGTATTTT. Full variable domain (outside the CDR3, taken from reference TRBV5-6 and TRBJ2-3): DAGVTQSPTHLIKTRGQQVTLRCSPKSGHDTVSWYQQALGQGPQFIFQYYEEEERQRGNFPDRFSGHQFPNYSSELNVNALLLGDSALYLCASSLRTATDTQYFGPGTRLTVL.

The chain links TRBV6-5 to TRBJ2-5; 10 bases align to TRBD2. V lost 1 base to trimming and J lost 2 bases; unmatched junction nucleotides: 4. The CDR3 sequence is 16 residues long. The V gene's germline CDR1 is MNHEY and CDR2 SVGAGI. The CDR3 region is CASSYLAGGVQETQYF. DNA of the CDR3: TGTGCCAGCAGTTACTTAGCGGGGGGTGTTCAAGAGACCCAGTACTTC.

The rearrangement links TRBV4-3 to TRBJ2-5; D call uncertain. The ends were cut back, 0 bases at V and 0 bases at J, with 8 bases in the middle. Germline CDR1 reads LGHNA; CDR2 reads YSLEER. CDR3 size: 15 residues. The CDR3 DNA is TGCGCCAGCAGCCAAGAGTTTGCGGACCAAGAGACCCAGTACTTC. It codes for CASSQEFADQETQYF.

V is TRBV30 and J is TRBJ1-2; unclear D gene. Trimming left V 4 bases short and J 2 bases short, with 11 bases between. Germline loops: CDR1 GTSNPN, CDR2 SVGIG (reference sequence). CDR3 length: 13 amino acids. CDR3 coding DNA: TGTGCCTGGAATGGTGTGAGGAACTATGGCTACACCTTC. Protein sequence: CAWNGVRNYGYTF.

The gene calls are TRBV6-1 and TRBJ1-2; TRBD1 matches 7 bases. The trim removed 10 bases at V and 8 bases at J, leaving 13 bases unmatched. The CDR3 totals 13 residues. Germline values: CDR1 MNHNS, CDR2 SASEGT. Here the CDR3 DNA reads TGTGCCACGGAGCAGCGACAGGGAAGCGGCTACACCTTC. This encodes CATEQRQGSGYTF.

The chain is built from TRBV4-1 and TRBJ1-6, with D possibly being TRBD1 (6 bases). Trimming removed 4 bases at V and 5 bases at J, with 12 bases between. Germline CDR1 is MGHRA and CDR2 is YSYEKL. This CDR3 comprises 15 residues. CDR3 protein: CASSLRGLDNSPLHF. The CDR3 DNA is TGCGCCAGCAGCCTCAGGGGTCTTGATAATTCACCCCTCCACTTT.

This clone was recorded once. Other DNA sequences in the same sample also yield this CDR3. V usage is TRBV7-9 and J usage is TRBJ2-1; no definite D call. CDR1 and CDR2 (germline): SEHNR, FQNEAQ (reference sequence). Trimming pared 1 base from V and 1 base from J, leaving 5 bases between. This CDR3 region has 14 residues. DNA for the CDR3: TGTGCCAGCAGCTTAGGTAGTTCCTACAATGAGCAGTTCTTC. Translating gives CASSLGSSYNEQFF.

V usage is TRBV4-3 and J usage is TRBJ1-4; maybe TRBD1 (6 bases). This CDR3 has 16 amino acids. The V end was cut by 4 bases, the J end by 6 bases, with 18 bases between. The germline V gene encodes CDR1 LGHNA and CDR2 YSLEER. CDR3 region: CASSLKGGGEDEKLFF. The CDR3 DNA sequence: TGCGCCAGCAGCCTGAAAGGGGGGGGCGAGGATGAAAAACTGTTTTTT.

The V and J genes are TRBV19 and TRBJ1-2; the D is unclear. Germline V lookup: CDR1 LNHDA, CDR2 SQIVND (reference sequence). The CDR3 covers 13 residues. Trimming shortened V by 6 bases and J by 5 bases, and 13 bases separated the two germline ends. CDR3 nucleotide sequence: TGTGCCAGTAGCCACGGCGCGGGGTATGGCTACACCTTC. It codes for CASSHGAGYGYTF.

This clone has more than one count but fewer than ten. The rearrangement joins TRBV9 to TRBJ1-2; TRBD1 is a possible D gene (6 bases). V gave up 4 bases and J gave up 0 bases, with 13 bases separating them. Germline-derived CDR1 and CDR2 are SGDLS and YYNGEE. The CDR3 is made up of 15 amino acids. The CDR3 loop reads CASSNQQGSNYGYTF. CDR3 sequence (DNA): TGTGCCAGCAGCAATCAACAGGGATCTAACTATGGCTACACCTTC.

CDR3 coding DNA: TGTGCTAGTGGTTCCACCCCGGGACTAGAGAGGTCAGATACGCAGTATTTT. It specifies CASGSTPGLERSDTQYF. The chain employs TRBV12-5 and TRBJ2-3; TRBD2 aligns across 8 bases. The CDR3 totals 17 residues. V shed 4 bases, J shed 4 bases, and the junction held 13 bases outside the gene matches. The germline V gene has CDR1 LGHNT and CDR2 FRNRAP.

J is TRBJ1-1 and V is TRBV16; no clear D gene. Germline lookup yields CDR1 KGHSY and CDR2 FQNENV. The CDR3 extends over 14 amino acids. The V end lost 2 bases, the J end lost 3 bases, and 10 bases lay between the germline ends. CDR3: CASSQRGADTEAFF. DNA of the CDR3: TGTGCCAGCAGCCAACGAGGAGCGGACACTGAAGCTTTCTTT. Together with reference TRBV16 and TRBJ1-1, the CDR3 gives the full variable domain: GEEVAQTPKHLVRGEGQKAKLYCAPIKGHSYVFWYQQVLKNEFKFLISFQNENVFDETGMPKERFSAKCLPNSPCSLEIQATKLEDSAVYFCASSQRGADTEAFFGQGTRLTVV.

This sequence joins TRBV2 and TRBJ2-3; 15 bases align to TRBD2. The V segment lost 7 bases and the J segment 1 base; nucleotides outside the gene matches: 6. Germline V CDR1 and CDR2: SNHLY, FYNNEI. This CDR3 comprises 17 residues. CDR3 in amino acids: CASMWTSGGVGTDTQYF. The CDR3 bases are TGTGCCAGCATGTGGACTAGCGGGGGGGTTGGCACAGATACGCAGTATTTT.